This passage covers 17 T cell receptor beta chains from one sample sequenced in a study of blood T cell repertoires in COVID-19. The method was immunoSEQ multiplex PCR; TCRdb's version includes in-frame clones alone and lacks a portion of them. The sample lists about 140,000 clones; around nine tenths were seen once. Source material: peripheral blood. Source of these receptors: a woman between 45 and 65 years old with active or convalescent COVID-19.

The J gene is TRBJ2-2, the V gene TRBV6-2 or TRBV6-3; D perhaps matches TRBD1 (5 bases). There are 14 residues in the CDR3. CDR1 and CDR2 from the germline V gene are MNHEY and SVGEGT. Deletions cut 4 bases from V and 5 bases from J, with 11 bases between. DNA for the CDR3: TGTGCCAGCAGTTGGTCAGGGCAGACCGGGGAGCTGTTTTTT. Translating gives CASSWSGQTGELFF.

In this sample, this clone turned up once. The V and J genes are TRBV6-5 and TRBJ1-4; TRBD1 matches at 7 bases. The germline CDR1 and CDR2 sequences are MNHEY and SVGAGI. The CDR3 sequence is 15 residues long. V shed 1 base and J 7 bases; nucleotides not matched to a gene: 6. CDR3 sequence reads: CASSYLRGRAEKLFF. CDR3 in DNA: TGTGCCAGCAGTTACTTGAGGGGGCGCGCTGAAAAACTGTTTTTT.

The chain carries TRBV28 and TRBJ1-2; the match to TRBD1 covers 7 bases. The CDR3 is 12 amino acids. Germline V gene data show CDR1 as MDHEN and CDR2 as SYDVKM. Trimming removed 6 bases from V and 9 bases from J; junction bases left unmatched: 7. The DNA for the CDR3 is TGTGCCAGCAGAGATGACAGGGAAAGCTACACCTTC. This encodes CASRDDRESYTF.

J is TRBJ2-7 and V is TRBV12-3 or TRBV12-4; a weak D match, TRBD2 (5 bases). The CDR3 sequence is 12 residues long. V was cut by 5 bases and J by 2 bases, with 7 bases left in between. CDR3 region: CASSPGAYEQYF. In DNA, the CDR3 is TGTGCCAGCAGTCCCGGGGCCTACGAGCAGTACTTC.

This chain joins TRBV9 and TRBJ2-5, with 12 bases lining up with TRBD2. The CDR3 has 19 amino acids. V shed 0 bases and J 0 bases; nucleotides not matched to a gene: 9. CDR1 and CDR2 from the germline V gene are SGDLS and YYNGEE. In nucleotides, the CDR3 is TGTGCCAGCAGCGTAGGCCTAGCGGGAGGGCCGAACTACCAAGAGACCCAGTACTTC. Residues: CASSVGLAGGPNYQETQYF.

The rearrangement joins TRBV28 to TRBJ2-5, with TRBD1 matching 8 bases. The CDR3 contains 15 residues. Germline assignment: CDR1 MDHEN and CDR2 SYDVKM. V lost 3 bases, J lost 2 bases, and 5 bases stayed unmatched. This CDR3 reads CASSLRDRSQETQYF. CDR3 nucleotide sequence: TGTGCCAGCAGTTTGAGGGACAGGAGTCAAGAGACCCAGTACTTC.

The J gene is TRBJ1-2, the V gene TRBV30; TRBD1 is a possible D gene (6 bases). V dropped 4 bases and J dropped 4 bases, with 16 bases sitting between them. Germline V gene sequence: CDR1 GTSNPN, CDR2 SVGIG (reference sequence). The CDR3 has 14 amino acids. This CDR3 is CAWIWDTPGYGYTF. CDR3 sequence (DNA): TGTGCCTGGATATGGGACACCCCTGGCTATGGCTACACCTTC.

This chain links TRBV3-1 (or the pseudogene TRBV3-2) with TRBJ2-1; a possible D gene is TRBD2 (5 bases). Germline V gene sequence: CDR1 LGHDT, CDR2 YNNKEL (reference sequence). The CDR3 covers 14 residues. V lost 5 bases and J 4 bases, leaving 12 bases between the germline ends. The CDR3 bases are TGTGCCAGCAGCTTCAGGACTGGATACAATGAGCAGTTCTTC. Protein sequence: CASSFRTGYNEQFF.

The V call is TRBV25-1, the J call TRBJ2-1, with 7 positions matching TRBD2. CDR3 length: 18 residues. The V and J ends lost 3 bases and 9 bases, in that order; junction bases with no gene match: 20. Germline assignment: CDR1 MGHDK and CDR2 SYGVNS. The CDR3 region has the DNA TGTGCCAGCAGTGATTCCGATGCTAGCGGACCCCCCTCCAGTGAGCAGTTCTTC. Its translation: CASSDSDASGPPSSEQFF.

This chain joins TRBV7-3 and TRBJ2-5; D ambiguous. Germline assignment: CDR1 SGHTA and CDR2 FQGTGA. V shed 2 bases and J shed 1 base, with 5 bases lying between them. There are 13 residues in the CDR3. This CDR3 is CASSLSSQETQYF. In nucleotides, the CDR3 is TGTGCCAGCAGCTTATCTTCCCAAGAGACCCAGTACTTC. The whole variable domain, filled in from reference TRBV7-3 and TRBJ2-5, reads GAGVSQTPSNKVTEKGKYVELRCDPISGHTALYWYRQSLGQGPEFLIYFQGTGAADDSGLPNDRFFAVRPEGSVSTLKIQRTERGDSAVYLCASSLSSQETQYFGPGTRLLVL.

This clone was counted a few times. The chain uses TRBV18 and TRBJ2-1, with 11 bases fitting TRBD2. The germline V gene has CDR1 KGHSH and CDR2 LQKENI. The CDR3 contains 16 residues. V trimming: 4 bases; J trimming: 2 bases; junction bases outside the gene matches: 4. The CDR3 reads CASSLLAGVAYNEQFF. The CDR3 nucleotides are TGTGCCAGCTCACTACTAGCGGGGGTTGCCTACAATGAGCAGTTCTTC.

The CDR3 nucleotides are TGTGCCAGCAGCTTATCCGAGTATGAGCAGTTCTTC. Translation gives CASSLSEYEQFF. The chain couples TRBV7-2 to TRBJ2-1; D not certain. V shed 2 bases and J shed 8 bases, with 7 bases lying between them. There are 12 residues in the CDR3. Germline V gene data show CDR1 as SGHTA and CDR2 as FQGNSA.

The chain uses TRBV5-4 and TRBJ2-3; 10 positions agree with TRBD1. V lost 5 bases to trimming and J lost 4 bases; unmatched junction nucleotides: 4. Germline V gene lookup returns CDR1 SGHNT and CDR2 YYREEE (reference sequence). The CDR3 covers 14 residues. CDR3 sequence reads: CASSFGQGADTQYF. The CDR3 DNA reads TGTGCCAGCAGTTTCGGACAGGGGGCAGATACGCAGTATTTT. Looking up the rest from reference TRBV5-4 and TRBJ2-3 gives the full variable domain: ETGVTQSPTHLIKTRGQQVTLRCSSQSGHNTVSWYQQALGQGPQFIFQYYREEENGRGNFPPRFSGLQFPNYSSELNVNALELDDSALYLCASSFGQGADTQYFGPGTRLTVL.

The J gene is TRBJ1-3, the V gene TRBV5-5; 8 bases match TRBD1. CDR1 and CDR2 from the germline V gene are SGHKS and YYEKEE (reference sequence). The CDR3 sequence is 15 residues long. V was clipped by 4 bases and J by 3 bases; unmatched bases: 6. CDR3 DNA sequence: TGTGCCAGCAGCACGTCACAGGGGGTTGGAAACACCATATATTTT. Amino acid sequence: CASSTSQGVGNTIYF.

The rearrangement uses TRBV6-5 and TRBJ2-1, with a possible D match to TRBD1 (6 bases). Germline-derived CDR1 and CDR2 are MNHEY and SVGAGI. Trimming pared 8 bases from V and 9 bases from J, leaving 11 bases between. The CDR3 consists of 11 residues. CDR3 region: CASARGPEQFF. In nucleotides, the CDR3 is TGTGCCAGCGCCAGGGGCCCTGAGCAGTTCTTC.

V is TRBV18 and J is TRBJ1-2; perhaps TRBD1 as D (5 bases). Germline-derived CDR1 and CDR2 are KGHSH and LQKENI. The V end was cut by 6 bases, the J end by 6 bases, with 17 bases between. The CDR3 length is 14 residues. The CDR3 here is CASSTTALRDGYTF. CDR3 DNA: TGTGCCAGCTCGACGACAGCCCTAAGGGATGGCTACACCTTC.

The chain carries TRBV4-3 and TRBJ2-3; D is uncertain. Germline CDR1 is LGHNA and CDR2 is YSLEER. There are 15 residues in the CDR3. V lost 0 bases and J lost 1, with 8 bases in between. DNA for the CDR3: TGCGCCAGCAGCCAAGACCCCCTCGGCACAGATACGCAGTATTTT. It encodes CASSQDPLGTDTQYF.